A selection of T cell receptor beta chains follows, all from one sample in a study of CD4 T cells in relation to SARS-CoV-2 and coronaviruses. Libraries were prepared by immunoSEQ multiplex PCR; TCRdb keeps only in-frame clonotypes and omits some of them. The sample yields some 22,000 clones, less than 75% seen once. Antigens for these TCRs are unknown. Specimen: CD4+ T cells from PBMCs, cultured in vitro. These receptors were collected from a human donor in good health. Each CDR3 is given with its conserved first and last residue. The order of the fields is V gene, CDR3 length, D gene, clone size, J gene, CDR3 DNA, CDR3 protein. The D gene is left open where the match is weak. Expanded clones are given a class, and other clones once, few, many or no size at all.

TRBV9	17	TRBD2	NA	TRBJ2-1	TGTGCCAGCAGCTTACTGCTGACTAGCGGGGGGGGGAATGAGCAGTTCTTC	CASSLLLTSGGGNEQFF
TRBV6-5	14	NA	NA	TRBJ1-5	TGTGCCAGCTCTCCGAGCGGGGACAATCAGCCCCAGCATTTT	CASSPSGDNQPQHF
TRBV2	13	NA	NA	TRBJ1-1	TGTGCCAGCAGTGACTACGGAAACACTGAAGCTTTCTTT	CASSDYGNTEAFF
TRBV5-1	15	TRBD1	NA	TRBJ2-7	TGCGCCAGCAGCTTGCGGACAGGGGGATTCGCCGAGCAGTACTTC	CASSLRTGGFAEQYF
TRBV6-2/TRBV6-3	15	NA	NA	TRBJ1-5	TGTGCCAGCAGTTACGTCAGGGGAAAGGATCAGCCCCAGCATTTT	CASSYVRGKDQPQHF
TRBV19	15	TRBD1	NA	TRBJ2-1	TGTGCCAGTAGTACGGTAGGACAGGGGGCCAATGAGCAGTTCTTC	CASSTVGQGANEQFF
TRBV18	16	NA	NA	TRBJ1-1	TGTGCCAGCTCACCAATTCAGGGGCGATCGAACACTGAAGCTTTCTTT	CASSPIQGRSNTEAFF
TRBV4-3	16	TRBD2	NA	TRBJ2-3	TGCGCCAGCAGCCAAGAGACTAGCGGGGGGGCCGATACGCAGTATTTT	CASSQETSGGADTQYF
TRBV7-2	14	NA	few	TRBJ1-2	TGTGCCAGCAGGAACTGGCAAGGCGCTTTTGGCTACACCTTC	CASRNWQGAFGYTF
TRBV9	15	TRBD1	NA	TRBJ1-2	TGTGCCAGCAGCGAGGGGACAGCTGCTAACTATGGCTACACCTTC	CASSEGTAANYGYTF
TRBV3-1/TRBV3-2	11	NA	NA	TRBJ2-5	TGTGCCAGCAGCCTACAAGAGACCCAGTACTTC	CASSLQETQYF
TRBV9	16	NA	few	TRBJ1-5	TGTGCCAGCAGTCAGGGAGGGCCTCATAGCAATCAGCCCCAGCATTTT	CASSQGGPHSNQPQHF
TRBV3-1/TRBV3-2	14	NA	NA	TRBJ2-1	TGTGCCAGCAGCCAAGGGGGGGCCTCCGGTGAGCAGTTCTTC	CASSQGGASGEQFF
TRBV12-5	16	TRBD1	NA	TRBJ1-1	TGTGCTAGTGGTCCTACCGGGACAGGGGGGGAGACTGAAGCTTTCTTT	CASGPTGTGGETEAFF
TRBV5-1	15	NA	NA	TRBJ2-2	TGCGCCAGCAGCTTGGTATTCGGGTCAACCGGGGAGCTGTTTTTT	CASSLVFGSTGELFF
TRBV7-9	13	NA	NA	TRBJ1-4	TGTGCCAGCAGCCCTCCCCGGGATGAAAAACTGTTTTTT	CASSPPRDEKLFF
TRBV5-1	14	TRBD2	once	TRBJ2-3	TGCGCCAGCAGCCGTAGCGGGGGGTCAGATACGCAGTATTTT	CASSRSGGSDTQYF
TRBV10-3	13	NA	NA	TRBJ1-4	TGTGCCATCAGTCTTCAGTTTAATGAAAAACTGTTTTTT	CAISLQFNEKLFF
TRBV19	15	TRBD1	few	TRBJ2-7	TGTGCCAGTAGTACGGGACAGGGCTTTTCCTACGAGCAGTACTTC	CASSTGQGFSYEQYF
TRBV5-6	15	NA	NA	TRBJ1-3	TGTGCCAGCAGCTCTCAGGGGAGCTCTGGAAACACCATATATTTT	CASSSQGSSGNTIYF
TRBV6-4	14	NA	NA	TRBJ2-7	TGTGCCAGCAGTGACGGGCAGTCCCCCCGGGAGCAGTACTTC	CASSDGQSPREQYF
TRBV7-8	14	TRBD2	NA	TRBJ2-1	TGTGCCAGCAGCGGGACTAGCGGGGGCAATGAGCAGTTCTTC	CASSGTSGGNEQFF
TRBV29-1	14	NA	NA	TRBJ1-2	TGCAGCGTTGATAGGACACCCGGAAACTATGGCTACACCTTC	CSVDRTPGNYGYTF
TRBV6-2/TRBV6-3	13	NA	NA	TRBJ1-4	TGTGCCAGCATCCCCCCCAACGGACAAAAACTGTTTTTT	CASIPPNGQKLFF
TRBV6-1	13	NA	few	TRBJ1-5	TGTGCCAGCAGTGAAGTCCAGGGAGAACCCCAGCATTTT	CASSEVQGEPQHF
TRBV6-5	14	NA	once	TRBJ1-1	TGTGCCAGCAGTCCCCTACAGGGTCACACTGAAGCTTTCTTT	CASSPLQGHTEAFF
TRBV5-8	16	NA	NA	TRBJ1-3	TGTGCCAGCAGCTTGTGGGGCAGGGTGTATGGAAACACCATATATTTT	CASSLWGRVYGNTIYF
TRBV7-2	14	TRBD1	few	TRBJ1-6	TGTGCCAGCAGCTTTGTCAGGGGGGATTCACCCCTCCACTTT	CASSFVRGDSPLHF
TRBV3-1/TRBV3-2	11	NA	NA	TRBJ2-7	TGTGCCAGCAGCCCCTCCTACGAGCAGTACTTC	CASSPSYEQYF
TRBV5-1	16	TRBD1	few	TRBJ1-1	TGCGCCAGCAGCTTGATGGGCGGCAGGGGGTGGGCTGAAGCTTTCTTT	CASSLMGGRGWAEAFF
TRBV11-2	16	NA	NA	TRBJ2-7	TGTGCCAGCAGCCCAGTCAGGGGAGGGACGACCTACGAGCAGTACTTC	CASSPVRGGTTYEQYF
TRBV7-2	14	NA	few	TRBJ2-7	TGTGCCAGCAGCTCTGGGACTGGCTCAGTCGAGCAGTACTTC	CASSSGTGSVEQYF
TRBV5-8	15	TRBD2	NA	TRBJ2-1	TGTGCCAGCAGCTTGGCTAGCGGGGGGGTCAATGAGCAGTTCTTC	CASSLASGGVNEQFF
TRBV7-6	13	TRBD2	NA	TRBJ2-1	TGTGCCAGCAGCCGTAGCGGGGGTAATGAGCAGTTCTTC	CASSRSGGNEQFF
TRBV9	14	TRBD2	NA	TRBJ2-1	TGTGCCAGCAGCGCTAGCGGGAGGGCCGGGGAGCAGTTCTTC	CASSASGRAGEQFF
TRBV18	16	NA	NA	TRBJ2-1	TGTGCCAGCTCATTCGAACAGGGTGGGGCCTACAATGAGCAGTTCTTC	CASSFEQGGAYNEQFF
TRBV13	12	NA	few	TRBJ2-7	TGTGCCAGCAGCCTGAGCTCCTACGAGCAGTACTTC	CASSLSSYEQYF
TRBV19	14	TRBD1	NA	TRBJ1-2	TGTGCCAGTACGGTCGGGACAGGTTTATTCGGCTACACCTTC	CASTVGTGLFGYTF
TRBV11-2	13	NA	NA	TRBJ2-1	TGTGCCAGCAGTCGCGCGGCCTACAATGAGCAGTTCTTC	CASSRAAYNEQFF
TRBV29-1	15	TRBD2	NA	TRBJ2-1	TGCAGCGTGAAACTAGCGGGAGGACCCTACAATGAGCAGTTCTTC	CSVKLAGGPYNEQFF
TRBV19	21	TRBD2	NA	TRBJ2-4	TGTGCCAGTACCAGTTGGAGCGGGACTAGCGACGAGGGCCCAGCCAAAAACATTCAGTACTTC	CASTSWSGTSDEGPAKNIQYF
TRBV7-2	15	NA	NA	TRBJ2-5	TGTGCCAGCAGCTTAGCCCCAGCCCTCCAAGAGACCCAGTACTTC	CASSLAPALQETQYF